The entry below gives a single T cell receptor (beta chain) sequence along with its context. Its target is not known. Genomic DNA was employed as the template in profiling TCR beta VDJ and CDR3. Using its own MiXCR run on the reads, TCRdb lists one record per CDR3 protein. The data show a few hundred thousand distinct CDR3 sequences, with approximately 82% seen just once and over 35% held by the top ten. The sample is drawn from a study of CD8+CD57+ T cells in acquired aplastic anemia. Study at large: Sorted CD4+ and CD8+ cells yielded DNA averaging around 3.2 ug.

The CDR3 spans 14 residues. Trimming removed 4 bases at V and 5 bases at J, with 13 bases between. Germline-derived CDR1 and CDR2 are SGHDT and YYEEEE. Study-wide points: With respect to CD8+ Simpson's diversity, patients and controls did not differ significantly. Common to patients and controls were twenty-nine CD8+ CDR3 sequences.

CD8+CD57+ cell expansion had been shown by flow cytometry in patients chosen for sequencing. Patients had undergone no therapy by the time their blood was sampled. The source of this sequence is a human donor with aplastic anemia. V is TRBV5-6 and J is TRBJ1-5; D is unclear. The sequencing input was sorted CD4+, CD8+, or CD8+CD57+ T cells (not recorded which) from PBMCs. CDR3 residues: CASSARREDQPQHF. CDR3 nucleotide sequence: TGTGCCAGCAGCGCGCGGAGAGAGGATCAGCCCCAGCATTTT.